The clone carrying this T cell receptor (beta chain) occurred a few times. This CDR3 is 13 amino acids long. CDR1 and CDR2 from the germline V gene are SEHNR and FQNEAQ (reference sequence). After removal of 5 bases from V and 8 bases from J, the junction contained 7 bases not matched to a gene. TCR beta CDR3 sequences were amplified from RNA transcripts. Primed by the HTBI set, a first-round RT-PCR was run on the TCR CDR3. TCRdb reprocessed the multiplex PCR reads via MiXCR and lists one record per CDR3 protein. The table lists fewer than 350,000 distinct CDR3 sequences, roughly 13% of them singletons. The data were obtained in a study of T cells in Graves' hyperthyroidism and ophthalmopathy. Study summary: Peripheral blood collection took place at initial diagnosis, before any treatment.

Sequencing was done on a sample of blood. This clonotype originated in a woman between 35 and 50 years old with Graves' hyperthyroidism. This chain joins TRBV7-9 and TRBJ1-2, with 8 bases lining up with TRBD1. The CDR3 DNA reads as TGTGCCAGCAGCGCCCCAGGGGGCTACGGCTACACCTTC. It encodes CASSAPGGYGYTF.